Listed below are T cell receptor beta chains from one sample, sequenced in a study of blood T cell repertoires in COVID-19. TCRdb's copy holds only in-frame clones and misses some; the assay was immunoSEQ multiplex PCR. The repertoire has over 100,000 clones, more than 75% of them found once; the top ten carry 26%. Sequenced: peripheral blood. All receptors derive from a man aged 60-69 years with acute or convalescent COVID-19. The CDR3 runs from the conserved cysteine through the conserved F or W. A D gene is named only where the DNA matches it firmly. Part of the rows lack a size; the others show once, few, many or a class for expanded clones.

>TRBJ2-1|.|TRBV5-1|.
TGCGCCAGCAGCATACCCACAGGGCGCGGCAATGAGCAGTTCTTC
CASSIPTGRGNEQFF
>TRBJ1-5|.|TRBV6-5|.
TGTGCCAGCAGTACAGGGAGCAATCAGCCCCAGCATTTT
CASSTGSNQPQHF
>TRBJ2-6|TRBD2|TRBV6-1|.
TGTGCCAGCAGTGAGGGAGGGTCCGGGGCCAACGTCCTGACTTTC
CASSEGGSGANVLTF
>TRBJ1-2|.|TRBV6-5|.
TGTGCCAGCAGTTACGGTCAGAACTATGGCTACACCTTC
CASSYGQNYGYTF
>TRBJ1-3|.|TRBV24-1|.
TGTGCCACCGAGGGGACAGGAAACACCATATATTTT
CATEGTGNTIYF
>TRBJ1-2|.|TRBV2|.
TGTGCCAGCATTACGACAGGATCCTATGGCTACACCTTC
CASITTGSYGYTF
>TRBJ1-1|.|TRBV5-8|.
TGTGCCAGCAGCTTGGAGGGGATCCACACTGAAGCTTTCTTT
CASSLEGIHTEAFF
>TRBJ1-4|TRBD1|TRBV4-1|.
TGCGCCAGCAGCCCATCGGGACAGGGGGGAGGTATTGAAAAACTGTTTTTT
CASSPSGQGGGIEKLFF
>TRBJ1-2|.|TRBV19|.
TGTGCCAGTAGTGTATATCAGGGGACCTATGGCTACACCTTC
CASSVYQGTYGYTF
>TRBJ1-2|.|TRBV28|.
TGTGCCAGCAGTTTGCTCAGGGGAGCTAACTATGGCTACACCTTC
CASSLLRGANYGYTF
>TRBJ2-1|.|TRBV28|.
TGTGCCAGCAGTTTATCCGTTCTGACAGGTTACAATGAGCAGTTCTTC
CASSLSVLTGYNEQFF
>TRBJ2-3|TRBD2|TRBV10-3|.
TGTGCCATCAGCCCCGGACGGACTAGCGTCCTCTTCTCTAGCACAGATACGCAGTATTTT
CAISPGRTSVLFSSTDTQYF
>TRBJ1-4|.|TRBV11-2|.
TGTGCCAGCAGCTTAGACGGGGATGAAAAACTGTTTTTT
CASSLDGDEKLFF
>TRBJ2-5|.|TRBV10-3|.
TGTGCCATCAGTGATCCGACATTTCGGGAGACCCAGTACTTC
CAISDPTFRETQYF
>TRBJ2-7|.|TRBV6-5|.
TGTGCCAGCTCAACCCGCAGGGGCACCTACGAGCAGTACTTC
CASSTRRGTYEQYF
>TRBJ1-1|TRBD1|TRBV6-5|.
TGTGCCAGCAGGCCCGGGACAGGGGGCCGGGCTTTCTTT
CASRPGTGGRAFF
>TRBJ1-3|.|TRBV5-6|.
TGTGCCAGCAGCTTGGCTAGGGGATCTGGAAACACCATATATTTT
CASSLARGSGNTIYF
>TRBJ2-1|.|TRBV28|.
TGTGCCAGCAGTCCCTGGACAGAGCAGTTCTTC
CASSPWTEQFF
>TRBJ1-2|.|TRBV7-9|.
TGTGCCAGCAGCTTAGGGGGGAGGGGAAGCTATGGCTACACCTTC
CASSLGGRGSYGYTF
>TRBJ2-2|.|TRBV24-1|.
TGTGCCACCAGGGATGGCGAGGGCGTCGGGGAGCTGTTTTTT
CATRDGEGVGELFF
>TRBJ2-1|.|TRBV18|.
TGTGCCAGCTCGGTGGGTAGCGGATCCTACAATGAGCAGTTCTTC
CASSVGSGSYNEQFF
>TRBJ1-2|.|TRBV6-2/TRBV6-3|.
TGTGCCAGCAGTTATCCCCTGGCCGGCTACACCTTC
CASSYPLAGYTF
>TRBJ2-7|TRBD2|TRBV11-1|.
TGTGCCAGCAGCTTAGCGCCCCTCTTAGCGGGTCTATCCTACGAGCAGTACTTC
CASSLAPLLAGLSYEQYF
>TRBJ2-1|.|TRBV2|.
TGTGCCAGCGCATCGGGGTCAACAATTTCCAATGAGCAGTTCTTC
CASASGSTISNEQFF
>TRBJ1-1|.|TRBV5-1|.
TGCGCCAGCAGCTTAAGAGGGCAGATGAGGACTGAAGCTTTCTTT
CASSLRGQMRTEAFF
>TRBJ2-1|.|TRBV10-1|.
TGCGCCAGCAGTGAGGACAGAGACAATGAGCAGTTCTTC
CASSEDRDNEQFF
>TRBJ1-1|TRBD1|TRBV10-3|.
TGTGCCATCAGGGGGACAGGGGCCTTATCTGAAGCTTTCTTT
CAIRGTGALSEAFF
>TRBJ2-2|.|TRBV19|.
TGTGCCAGTAGTATCAATTCGAACACCGGGGAGCTGTTTTTT
CASSINSNTGELFF
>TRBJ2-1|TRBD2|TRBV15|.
TGTGCCACCAGCCCCTCTAGCGGGGTCTACAATGAGCAGTTCTTC
CATSPSSGVYNEQFF
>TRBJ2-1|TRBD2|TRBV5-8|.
TGTGCCAGCAGCCCCGGGACTAGTGACGGCAATGAGCAGTTCTTC
CASSPGTSDGNEQFF
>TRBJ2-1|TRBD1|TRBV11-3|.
TGTGCCAGCAGCTTGACAGGGGCCTACAATGAGCAGTTCTTC
CASSLTGAYNEQFF
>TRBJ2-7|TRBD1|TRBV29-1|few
TGCAGCGTTGAAGGGGACAGGGCGCAGCAGTACTTC
CSVEGDRAQQYF